This is a list of T cell receptor beta chains from one sample in a study of blood T cell repertoires in COVID-19. The assay was immunoSEQ multiplex PCR, and TCRdb's table has in-frame clones only and misses some. The sample yields under 100,000 clones, around 90% seen once. The specimen was peripheral blood. The receptors originated from a woman between 65 and 79 years old with acute or convalescent COVID-19. The CDR3 runs from the conserved cysteine through the conserved F or W. Each record gives: V gene, J gene, clone size, D gene, CDR3 DNA, CDR3 protein. D genes are given only for firm matches. Clone size appears in some rows only: once, few, many, or a class for an expanded clone.

TRBV5-6,TRBJ2-1,NA,TRBD2,TGTGCCAGCAGCGCAAGCGGGAGTTCCTACAATGAGCAGTTCTTC,CASSASGSSYNEQFF
TRBV6-5,TRBJ1-4,NA,NA,TGTGCCAGCAGTTGGGGCGCGAATGAAAAACTGTTTTTT,CASSWGANEKLFF
TRBV28,TRBJ2-4,NA,NA,TGTGCCAGCAGTTTAACCGACAGCCTAGCCAAAAACATTCAGTACTTC,CASSLTDSLAKNIQYF
TRBV12-3/TRBV12-4,TRBJ2-5,NA,NA,TGTGCCAGCAGTATCGTGAGGCGGGAGACCCAGTACTTC,CASSIVRRETQYF
TRBV5-4,TRBJ1-2,NA,TRBD1,TGTGCCAGCAGCACGACAGGGTCAGGTGGGGGCTACACCTTC,CASSTTGSGGGYTF
TRBV7-2,TRBJ2-1,NA,NA,TGTGCCAGCAGCCATGGTCCTTTGAGGAATGAGCAGTTCTTC,CASSHGPLRNEQFF
TRBV19,TRBJ2-7,NA,NA,TGTGCCAGTAAGGTAGGGGTATTCTCCTACGAGCAGTACTTC,CASKVGVFSYEQYF
TRBV5-6,TRBJ2-2,NA,TRBD2,TGTGCCAGCAGGTCAACTAGCGGGGGGGCCCGAACCGGGGAGCTGTTTTTT,CASRSTSGGARTGELFF
TRBV6-1,TRBJ2-1,NA,NA,TGTGCCAGCAGTGAAGGGCAGGGTCGATCGTATGAGCAGTTCTTC,CASSEGQGRSYEQFF
TRBV18,TRBJ2-7,NA,TRBD1,TGTGCCAGCTCACCAGACAGGGGAGTCTACGAGCAGTACTTC,CASSPDRGVYEQYF
TRBV6-5,TRBJ2-3,NA,TRBD1,TGTGCCAGCATGAGGACAGGGATCGCAGATACGCAGTATTTT,CASMRTGIADTQYF
TRBV11-2,TRBJ2-7,NA,TRBD1,TGTGCCAGCAGCTTGGACCTAGGACAGGGCGCCTACGAGCAGTACTTC,CASSLDLGQGAYEQYF
TRBV19,TRBJ1-1,NA,NA,TGTGCCAGTAGTAGTGAGGGGAACACTGAAGCTTTCTTT,CASSSEGNTEAFF
TRBV5-1,TRBJ2-2,NA,NA,TGCGCCAGCAGATCCCAACTAGATAATACCGGGGAGCTGTTTTTT,CASRSQLDNTGELFF
TRBV28,TRBJ2-2,NA,TRBD1,TGTGCCAGCAGGGACAGGCCGAACACCGGGGAGCTGTTTTTT,CASRDRPNTGELFF
TRBV5-1,TRBJ2-2,NA,TRBD1,TGCGCCAGCAGTCGGGACAGCCCCACCGGGGAGCTGTTTTTT,CASSRDSPTGELFF
TRBV28,TRBJ1-1,NA,NA,TGTGCCAGCAGTCCAGACAGAGTAGCTTTCTTT,CASSPDRVAFF
TRBV19,TRBJ2-1,NA,NA,TGTGCCAGTAGCGGTGAGCCCACCCGGGGCTCCTACAATGAGCAGTTCTTC,CASSGEPTRGSYNEQFF
TRBV19,TRBJ2-5,NA,TRBD2,TGTGCCAGTAGTATAGCCCGGGGACTAGCGGAGACCCAGTACTTC,CASSIARGLAETQYF
TRBV24-1,TRBJ1-6,NA,NA,TGTGCCACCAGTGCCAGGAATAATTCACCCCTCCACTTT,CATSARNNSPLHF
TRBV29-1,TRBJ1-3,NA,NA,TGCAGCGTACGACAGGCCTCTGGAAACACCATATATTTT,CSVRQASGNTIYF
TRBV28,TRBJ1-2,NA,NA,TGTGCCAGCACCGCCGGGACTGCCTATGGCTACACCTTC,CASTAGTAYGYTF
TRBV5-8,TRBJ1-4,NA,NA,TGTGCCAGCAGCTTGGGAAAACAGGGTCTAGGAACTAATGAAAAACTGTTTTTT,CASSLGKQGLGTNEKLFF
TRBV28,TRBJ1-5,NA,NA,TGTGCCAGCAGTAGGAGCAGGGGTGGAAGCAATCAGCCCCAGCATTTT,CASSRSRGGSNQPQHF
TRBV5-8,TRBJ2-3,NA,NA,TGTGCCAGCAGCTACTCAGATACGCAGTATTTT,CASSYSDTQYF
TRBV3-1/TRBV3-2,TRBJ1-1,NA,NA,TGTGCCAGCAGCCGCGATATGGGGGCGAATGAAGCTTTCTTT,CASSRDMGANEAFF
TRBV3-1/TRBV3-2,TRBJ2-3,NA,NA,TGTGCCAGCAGCTACACAGATACGCAGTATTTT,CASSYTDTQYF
TRBV5-1,TRBJ2-2,NA,NA,TGCGCCAGCAGCTCCTTAGTTACCGGGGAGCTGTTTTTT,CASSSLVTGELFF
TRBV27,TRBJ1-1,NA,NA,TGTGCCAGCAGTCCCCGATCCCTGACAGTTATGAACACTGAAGCTTTCTTT,CASSPRSLTVMNTEAFF
TRBV6-1,TRBJ2-5,NA,NA,TGTGCCAGCAGTGAACAACAGCGCCAGGGGACCCAGTACTTC,CASSEQQRQGTQYF
TRBV5-1,TRBJ2-2,NA,NA,TGCGCCAGCAATACAGGGTTGCTAGGGGCGAACACCGGGGAGCTGTTTTTT,CASNTGLLGANTGELFF
TRBV11-3,TRBJ1-1,NA,NA,TGTGCCAGCGCATCTATGTACACTGAAGCTTTCTTT,CASASMYTEAFF
TRBV2,TRBJ2-3,NA,NA,TGTGCCAGCAGAAGGGGACATGTAGCAGATACGCAGTATTTT,CASRRGHVADTQYF
TRBV28,TRBJ1-2,NA,NA,TGTGCCAGCAGTTTCTCCCAGTATGGCTACACCTTC,CASSFSQYGYTF
TRBV11-2,TRBJ2-2,NA,TRBD1,TGTGCCAGCAGCCATCCGAGGACAGGGGTGGCCGGGGAGCTGTTTTTT,CASSHPRTGVAGELFF
TRBV3-1/TRBV3-2,TRBJ1-1,NA,TRBD1,TGTGCCAGCAGCCTAGACAGGGGGCGACTGGCTTTCTTT,CASSLDRGRLAFF
TRBV19,TRBJ1-5,NA,NA,TGTGCCAGTTCTCAGGGGCAGAATCAGCCCCAGCATTTT,CASSQGQNQPQHF
TRBV27,TRBJ1-6,once,TRBD1,TGTGCCAGCAGCCAAACACAGGGGACCAATAATTCACCCCTCCACTTT,CASSQTQGTNNSPLHF
TRBV15,TRBJ2-2,NA,NA,TGTGCCACCAGCATGGGGGCGGGAGTGGACACCGGGGAGCTGTTTTTT,CATSMGAGVDTGELFF
TRBV21-1,TRBJ1-5,few,NA,TGTGCCAGCAGCACCAGTCCAGGGAGCAATCAGCCCCAGCATTTT,CASSTSPGSNQPQHF
TRBV5-1,TRBJ2-1,NA,TRBD2,TGCGCCAGCAGCTTTAGCGGGAGTTACAATGAGCAGTTCTTC,CASSFSGSYNEQFF
TRBV7-2,TRBJ2-5,NA,TRBD2,TGTGCCAGCAGCTATTCTAGCGGGGGGGAGACCCAGTACTTC,CASSYSSGGETQYF
TRBV13,TRBJ1-2,few,NA,TGTGCCAGCAGCTTAGTTCAGGGTTACTATGGCTACACCTTC,CASSLVQGYYGYTF
TRBV7-8,TRBJ1-1,NA,NA,TGTGCCAGCAGCTTCGATCATAAAGGGGGCACTGAAGCTTTCTTT,CASSFDHKGGTEAFF
TRBV5-5,TRBJ1-4,NA,TRBD1,TGTGCCAGCAGCTTGGAGGGGACAGGAGGTATTACAACTAATGAAAAACTGTTTTTT,CASSLEGTGGITTNEKLFF
TRBV5-1,TRBJ2-5,NA,TRBD1,TGCGCCAGCAGCCGGGCGACAGGGCTGGGGGAGACCCAGTACTTC,CASSRATGLGETQYF
TRBV5-1,TRBJ2-1,NA,TRBD2,TGCGCCAGCAGCTCTCAAGCGGGACTAGTGTCCCGCGAGCAGTTCTTC,CASSSQAGLVSREQFF
TRBV30,TRBJ1-1,NA,NA,TGTGCCCGCGGACAGCCGAACACTGAAGCTTTCTTT,CARGQPNTEAFF
TRBV5-1,TRBJ2-2,once,NA,TGCGCCAGCGTACGCAGGGACACCGGGGAGCTGTTTTTT,CASVRRDTGELFF
TRBV3-1/TRBV3-2,TRBJ2-5,NA,NA,TGTGCCAGCAGCCACTTGGAGACCCAGTACTTC,CASSHLETQYF
TRBV7-9,TRBJ1-3,few,NA,TGTGCCAGCAGCTTAGGCGGATCTGGAAACACCATATATTTT,CASSLGGSGNTIYF
TRBV24-1,TRBJ2-2,once,NA,TGTGCCACCAGTGATTCCCCTACCTACGGGGAGCTGTTTTTT,CATSDSPTYGELFF